This passage covers 16 T cell receptor beta chains from one sample sequenced in a study of CD8 T cells in Susac syndrome. 0.5 to 1 ug RNA was reverse transcribed with random hexamers. Each CDR3 protein gets one entry after TCRdb re-called the immunoSEQ multiplex PCR reads with MiXCR. This repertoire shows about 150,000 distinct CDR3 sequences, 93% found once; its top ten account for more than 0.08%. What was sequenced was CD4+ T cells from PBMCs. The receptors originated from a human donor with multiple sclerosis.

The chain uses TRBV5-4 and TRBJ2-1; 12 nucleotides align to TRBD2. The germline gives CDR1 SGHNT, CDR2 YYREEE (reference sequence). The trim removed 4 bases at V and 14 bases at J, leaving 7 bases unmatched. The CDR3 spans 13 residues. Here the CDR3 reads CASSNPTSGGEFF. The CDR3 coding sequence is TGTGCCAGCAGCAACCCGACTAGCGGGGGCGAGTTCTTC.

This clonotype was seen only a few times. The V call is TRBV7-6, the J call TRBJ1-1; D possibly corresponds to TRBD1 (5 bases). V lost 3 bases and J 0 bases, leaving 8 bases between the germline ends. This CDR3 is 14 amino acids long. Germline lookup yields CDR1 SGHVS and CDR2 FNYEAQ. The CDR3 nucleotides are TGTGCCAGCAGCTTGGCAGGGATGAACACTGAAGCTTTCTTT. Its translation is CASSLAGMNTEAFF.

The chain is built from TRBV20-1 and TRBJ1-2; TRBD1 might be the D (5 bases). The V and J ends lost 6 bases and 3 bases respectively, with 17 bases between them. Germline V gives CDR1 DFQATT, CDR2 SNEGSKA (reference sequence). The CDR3 runs to 14 residues. The CDR3 spells CSAQPGGGDYGYTF. In DNA, the CDR3 is TGCAGTGCCCAACCCGGGGGGGGTGACTATGGCTACACCTTC.

The CDR3 reads CASSPGLSGNTIYF. CDR3 DNA sequence: TGTGCCAGCAGTCCCGGACTCAGTGGAAACACCATATATTTT. The rearrangement links TRBV6-6 to TRBJ1-3; no firm D call. This CDR3 spans 14 amino acids. Germline CDR1 and CDR2: MNHNY and SVGAGI (reference sequence). V dropped 5 bases and J dropped 3 bases, with 11 bases sitting between them.

V is TRBV5-1 and J is TRBJ2-7; the D gene is possibly TRBD2 (7 bases). The CDR3 extends over 15 amino acids. V dropped 4 bases and J dropped 1 base, with 15 bases sitting between them. Germline V CDR1 and CDR2: SGHRS, YFSETQ. The CDR3 DNA sequence: TGCGCCAGCAGCCTACAGGGAGGGGAATCCTACGAGCAGTACTTC. Its protein product is CASSLQGGESYEQYF.

The chain links TRBV3-1 to TRBJ2-1; 7 nucleotides line up with TRBD2. The CDR3 has 13 amino acids. With 5 bases clipped from V and 6 bases from J, the junction kept 4 bases outside the gene matches. CDR1 LGHDT and CDR2 YNNKEL come from the germline V gene (reference sequence). CDR3 nucleotides: TGTGCCAGCAGCTTGGGACTAACCAATGAGCAGTTCTTC. Its protein product is CASSLGLTNEQFF.

This clonotype appeared once. The chain recombines TRBV18 with TRBJ1-1; no clear D. Germline V gene sequence: CDR1 KGHSH, CDR2 LQKENI. The CDR3 is 15 amino acids. V lost 3 bases to trimming and J lost 7 bases, with 18 bases between them. The CDR3 coding sequence is TGTGCCAGCTCACCCCTGCGCAGGACGAGTAGTGAAGCTTTCTTT. Translated, it gives CASSPLRRTSSEAFF. The whole variable domain, filled in from reference TRBV18 and TRBJ1-1, reads NAGVMQNPRHLVRRRGQEARLRCSPMKGHSHVYWYRQLPEEGLKFMVYLQKENIIDESGMPKERFSAEFPKEGPSILRIQQVVRGDSAAYFCASSPLRRTSSEAFFGQGTRLTVV.

This clonotype occurred a few times. The chain couples TRBV5-4 to TRBJ2-6; the D is unclear. The V end lost 0 bases, the J end lost 0 bases, and 4 bases lay between the germline ends. This CDR3 has 15 residues. The germline gives CDR1 SGHNT, CDR2 YYREEE (reference sequence). The CDR3 reads CASSLDPSGANVLTF. The CDR3 bases are TGTGCCAGCAGCTTGGACCCCTCTGGGGCCAACGTCCTGACTTTC.

This rearrangement joins TRBV5-4 to TRBJ2-5; D is uncertain. The CDR3 spans 14 residues. Germline V lookup: CDR1 SGHNT, CDR2 YYREEE (reference sequence). V was trimmed by 3 bases and J by 0 bases, leaving 9 bases between them. The CDR3 loop is CASSWPRDQETQYF. The CDR3 region has the DNA TGTGCCAGCAGCTGGCCCCGGGACCAAGAGACCCAGTACTTC. Combining the CDR3 with reference TRBV5-4 and TRBJ2-5 gives the whole variable domain ETGVTQSPTHLIKTRGQQVTLRCSSQSGHNTVSWYQQALGQGPQFIFQYYREEENGRGNFPPRFSGLQFPNYSSELNVNALELDDSALYLCASSWPRDQETQYFGPGTRLLVL.

The chain links TRBV20-1 to TRBJ2-1, with 14 bases that match TRBD2. This CDR3 is 15 amino acids long. CDR1 and CDR2 (germline): DFQATT, SNEGSKA (reference sequence). With V trimmed by 3 bases and J by 12 bases, 10 bases remained unmatched. In DNA form, the CDR3 reads TGCAGTGCTAGTTTGCCGGGACTAGCGGGAGTGGCGCAGTTCTTC. It yields the protein CSASLPGLAGVAQFF.

The rearrangement links TRBV5-1 to TRBJ2-7, with 9 bases lining up with TRBD1. V shed 3 bases, J shed 2 bases, and the junction held 9 bases outside the gene matches. Germline assignment: CDR1 SGHRS and CDR2 YFSETQ. This CDR3 is built from 16 residues. CDR3 bases: TGCGCCAGCAGCTACCGATCCGGGACAGGGCCCTACGAGCAGTACTTC. Translating it yields CASSYRSGTGPYEQYF.

This clonotype was detected once. This sequence joins TRBV28 and TRBJ2-1; D gene uncertain. This CDR3 spans 15 amino acids. V dropped 4 bases and J dropped 3 bases, with 13 bases sitting between them. CDR1 is MDHEN and CDR2 is SYDVKM in the germline V gene. The CDR3 is CASSSGESVYNEQFF. CDR3 nucleotide sequence: TGTGCCAGCAGTTCCGGTGAGAGTGTCTACAATGAGCAGTTCTTC.

This clonotype was picked up a small number of times. The rearrangement uses TRBV12-3 or TRBV12-4 and TRBJ2-3; maybe TRBD2 (6 bases). V dropped 5 bases and J dropped 1 base, with 13 bases sitting between them. The length of the CDR3 is 15 residues. The CDR3 is CASSLRGGGTDTQYF. For the CDR3, the DNA is TGTGCCAGCAGTCTCCGGGGAGGAGGCACAGATACGCAGTATTTT.

This sequence joins TRBV9 and TRBJ2-5, with 10 positions matching TRBD2. Germline lookup yields CDR1 SGDLS and CDR2 YYNGEE. Trimming at V came to 4 bases and at J to 5 bases, leaving 5 bases not matched to a gene. The CDR3 contains 14 residues. CDR3 loop: CASSSGTSVETQYF. In DNA, the CDR3 is TGTGCCAGCAGCTCCGGGACTAGCGTCGAGACCCAGTACTTC. The full variable domain, completed using reference TRBV9 and TRBJ2-5, is DSGVTQTPKHLITATGQRVTLRCSPRSGDLSVYWYQQSLDQGLQFLIQYYNGEERAKGNILERFSAQQFPDLHSELNLSSLELGDSALYFCASSSGTSVETQYFGPGTRLLVL.

The chain is built from TRBV7-9 and TRBJ2-5; 10 nucleotides line up with TRBD2. This CDR3 is 16 amino acids long. Germline loops: CDR1 SEHNR, CDR2 FQNEAQ (reference sequence). The J segment lost 2 bases and the V segment lost 4 bases, leaving 7 bases of the junction unmatched. The CDR3 region is CASSWFGLAEQETQYF. For the CDR3, the DNA is TGTGCCAGCAGCTGGTTTGGACTAGCGGAACAAGAGACCCAGTACTTC. Full variable domain (rest looked up from reference TRBV7-9 and TRBJ2-5): DTGVSQNPRHKITKRGQNVTFRCDPISEHNRLYWYRQTLGQGPEFLTYFQNEAQLEKSRLLSDRFSAERPKGSFSTLEIQRTEQGDSAMYLCASSWFGLAEQETQYFGPGTRLLVL.

This chain connects TRBV28 to TRBJ1-4, with unresolved D. CDR1 and CDR2 from the germline V gene are MDHEN and SYDVKM. V lost 3 bases and J lost 6, with 5 bases in between. This CDR3 comprises 12 residues. This CDR3 is CASSFGHEKLFF. Written as DNA, the CDR3 is TGTGCCAGCAGTTTTGGCCATGAAAAACTGTTTTTT.